A selection of T cell receptor beta chains follows, all from one sample in a study of PD-L1 blockade in urothelial cancer. The protocol was immunoSEQ multiplex PCR, while the TCRdb copy is restricted to in-frame clones and leaves out a portion. The sample carries tens of thousands of clones, around 88% recorded once. This specimen was PBMCs, taken around atezolizumab (anti-PD-L1) treatment. These receptors were collected from a woman in her fifties or sixties with urothelial cancer. Each CDR3 is given with its conserved first and last residue. A D gene is named only where the DNA matches it firmly. A clone size is listed for some rows: how often the clone was seen (once, few, many), or a class if it is expanded.

J gene	V gene	clone size	CDR3 length	D gene	CDR3 DNA	CDR3 protein
TRBJ1-1	TRBV15	once	18	.	TGTGCCACCAGCAGGGAGAGAGCGGTGTCTATGGTTAACACTGAAGCTTTCTTT	CATSRERAVSMVNTEAFF
TRBJ2-1	TRBV7-9	.	15	.	TGTGCCAGCAGCTTAGTTGCGGGGGCTAAGGATGAGCAGTTCTTC	CASSLVAGAKDEQFF
TRBJ2-1	TRBV6-5	once	16	TRBD2	TGTGCCAGCAGTTACTCGTCTAGCGGGATGGTGAGAGAGCAGTTCTTC	CASSYSSSGMVREQFF
TRBJ2-5	TRBV5-4	.	16	TRBD2	TGTGCCAGCAGCTCCAGCAGACTAGCGGGGCGTGAGACCCAGTACTTC	CASSSSRLAGRETQYF
TRBJ1-1	TRBV29-1	.	14	TRBD1	TGCAGCTCCCACCCGGGACAGGGGGTAACTGAAGCTTTCTTT	CSSHPGQGVTEAFF
TRBJ1-4	TRBV11-2	.	11	.	TGTGCCAGCAGCACCAGACGGGAACTGTTTTTT	CASSTRRELFF
TRBJ2-5	TRBV27	.	16	TRBD2	TGTGCCAGCAGTTTATTTGCGGGGGGGGACGAAGAGACCCAGTACTTC	CASSLFAGGDEETQYF
TRBJ1-2	TRBV5-1	.	14	TRBD1	TGCGCCAGCAGCGTCGGGACAGGGGTTCATGGCTACACCTTC	CASSVGTGVHGYTF
TRBJ1-3	TRBV7-2	.	16	TRBD1	TGTGCCAGCAGCTTACCTCCAGGGGGCGTGAGAAACACCATATATTTT	CASSLPPGGVRNTIYF
TRBJ2-4	TRBV7-8	.	16	TRBD2	TGTGCCAGCAGCACCCCGGGGGGAGTAAAGGGCAACATTCAGTACTTC	CASSTPGGVKGNIQYF
TRBJ2-5	TRBV7-9	.	13	.	TGTGCCAGCAGCCCCACAGAGTCAGGGACCCAGTACTTC	CASSPTESGTQYF
TRBJ1-4	TRBV19	.	15	.	TGTGCCAGTAGTATCGAGACAGCAAGAAATGAAAAACTGTTTTTT	CASSIETARNEKLFF
TRBJ2-5	TRBV18	.	13	TRBD1	TGTGCCAGCTCACTGGGACAGCAAGAGACCCAGTACTTC	CASSLGQQETQYF
TRBJ2-1	TRBV7-2	few	16	.	TGTGCCAGCAGCGCCCCCGGCCTAAGATTGGGCCATGAGCAGTTCTTC	CASSAPGLRLGHEQFF
TRBJ2-6	TRBV7-2	.	17	TRBD2	TGTGCCAGCAGCCAAAGACTAGCGGGTACTGGGGCCAACGTCCTGACTTTC	CASSQRLAGTGANVLTF
TRBJ2-3	TRBV9	.	17	TRBD2	TGTGCCAGCAGCGTAGAGGTTAGCGGGGGGGCGGGAGATACGCAGTATTTT	CASSVEVSGGAGDTQYF
TRBJ1-2	TRBV19	.	15	TRBD1	TGTGCCAGTAGTATGGCCGGGACAGGGGGTTATGGCTACACCTTC	CASSMAGTGGYGYTF
TRBJ2-2	TRBV18	.	19	TRBD1	TGTGCCAGCTCACGTCTTTTTCGAGGACAGGGGGAGAACACCGGGGAGCTGTTTTTT	CASSRLFRGQGENTGELFF
TRBJ2-7	TRBV27	.	15	TRBD1	TGTGCCAGCAGAGATAAGGACAGGGCTCCCTACGAGCAGTACTTC	CASRDKDRAPYEQYF
TRBJ2-1	TRBV7-3	few	14	TRBD2	TGTGCCAGCAGCTTAGCGGGGGGGTACAATGAGCAGTTCTTC	CASSLAGGYNEQFF
TRBJ2-7	TRBV28	.	12	.	TGTGCCAGCTTCAGTTTGTACAGCGAGCAGTACTTC	CASFSLYSEQYF
TRBJ2-2	TRBV6-5	.	15	TRBD1	TGTGCCAGCAGTCAGGGACAGGGGCGCACCGGGGAGCTGTTTTTT	CASSQGQGRTGELFF
TRBJ2-1	TRBV4-3	.	17	TRBD2	TGCGCCAGCAGCCAAGATTGGAGTAGCGGGAGTAGGAATGAGCAGTTCTTC	CASSQDWSSGSRNEQFF
TRBJ2-7	TRBV6-5	.	13	.	TGTGCCAGCAGTCGAACAGGGAGTGGTGAGCAGTACTTC	CASSRTGSGEQYF
TRBJ1-5	TRBV5-1	.	14	.	TGCGCCAGCAGCTTGGATGGACAGAATCAGCCCCAGCATTTT	CASSLDGQNQPQHF
TRBJ2-7	TRBV2	.	14	TRBD1	TGTGCCAGCAGTGAAGTAAACGGACAGGGCGAGCAGTACTTC	CASSEVNGQGEQYF
TRBJ2-7	TRBV28	few	12	TRBD1	TGTGCCAGCAGGACAGGGTTCGCCGAGCAGTACTTC	CASRTGFAEQYF